This T cell receptor (beta chain) derives from a study of blood T cell repertoires in COVID-19. In the authors' methods: Reference gene primer amplification in the assay estimated nucleated cell counts. This table comes from immunoSEQ multiplex PCR, and its TCRdb copy is limited to in-frame clones, with some not included. V and J calls plus clone size are reproduced from that table; the DNA served to infer D and trimming. The sample has about 150,000 clones; roughly four fifths are singletons. This CDR3 is built from 17 residues. V was pared by 5 bases and J by 0 bases, with 8 bases of the junction left unmatched. Germline CDR1 is SGHTS and CDR2 is YDEGEE.

The chain couples TRBV5-8 to TRBJ1-3; 10 nucleotides agree with TRBD1. The receptor was isolated from a man aged 65-85 years with active or convalescent COVID-19. Sequencing used peripheral blood. CDR3 in amino acids: CASRRGQGRSSGNTIYF. The CDR3 DNA is TGTGCCAGCAGGAGGGGACAGGGGCGATCCTCTGGAAACACCATATATTTT.